This note documents a single T cell receptor beta chain sequence. Its matching antigen is unknown. The sample originates from a study of blood T cells in healthy people across ages. Study outcomes and limitations: Across the age range, TCR beta diversity per million T cells fell in a roughly linear way.

Germline-derived CDR1 and CDR2 are SGHRS and YFSETQ. J lost 4 bases, V lost 5 bases, and 4 bases had no gene match. This CDR3 comprises 13 residues. Then a second PCR, running about 6 to 12 cycles, was carried out with a sample-barcoded 5' primer and a J-beta primer mix. TCRdb redid the calling of the 5' RACE reads with MiXCR, one entry per CDR3 protein. The sample contains about 680,000 distinct CDR3 sequences, 49% of which appear only once. In each sample, at least 7 million PBMCs were isolated. Total RNA extracted from each sample amounted to at least 6 micrograms. This TCR derives from a woman aged 55-70 years in good health. The chain is built from TRBV5-1 and TRBJ2-5; TRBD1 matches 8 bases. The sample taken for sequencing was blood. CDR3 sequence: CASSDGQGETQYF. The CDR3 nucleotides are TGCGCCAGCAGTGATGGACAGGGAGAGACCCAGTACTTC.